This entry concerns a single T cell receptor (beta chain). Antigen specificity is unknown. The data stem from a study of Ad26.COV2.S vaccination and SARS-CoV-2 variants. Study background: Vaccine-arm donor from the placebo-controlled COV1001 Ad26.COV2.S trial. In the study, Ad26.COV2.S was injected intramuscularly once, or twice 56 days apart.

Profiling relied on immunoSEQ multiplex PCR, and the TCRdb table lists in-frame clones only, not all of them. The sample holds almost 400,000 clones, around 89% seen once. With 0 bases removed from V and 5 bases from J, the gap between germline ends came to 8 bases. The CDR3 length is 13 residues. Germline V gene sequence: CDR1 SGHNT, CDR2 YYREEE (reference sequence). Regarding treatment: some 19 received Ad26.COV2.S at low or high dose, single or two shots; roughly five received placebo; per-sample allocation not given. Samples were taken on day 63 after the first vaccine or placebo injection. Broader study findings: Recipients given vaccine exceeded placebo recipients in spike-specific TCR breadth. Vaccine recipients and placebo recipients showed similar non-spike TCR breadth.

V and J are TRBV5-4 and TRBJ2-5, with D tentatively TRBD2 (5 bases). The receptor was isolated from a person aged 18-65 years who received the Ad26.COV2.S COVID-19 vaccine or a placebo. The specimen was peripheral blood, collected in a trial of Ad26.COV2.S vaccine versus placebo. The CDR3 loop reads CASSLDRGETQYF. CDR3 in DNA: TGTGCCAGCAGCTTGGATCGAGGGGAGACCCAGTACTTC.